The sequence of this T cell receptor (beta chain) was determined in a study of cytomegalovirus exposure and HLA in healthy donors. Findings and limits, study-wide: Across all donors, roughly uniform sequencing depth was an assumption of the presence/absence analyses. Accurate HLA-A and HLA-B prediction from TCR beta sequences was reported for most subjects. A few chains linked to CMV were shown in vitro to be specific for CMV antigens.

PCR was performed using 60 Vbeta and 13 Jbeta primers. The method was immunoSEQ multiplex PCR; TCRdb's version includes in-frame clones alone and lacks a portion of them. The sample lists hundreds of thousands of clones; approximately 80% were seen once. Turning to this clone: Its specificity is unknown. At one end the junction does not follow the germline gene, possibly because of a read error.

The CDR3 covers 12 residues. CDR1 and CDR2 from the germline V gene are SEHNR and FQNEAQ (reference sequence). The V gene is TRBV7-9, the J gene TRBJ2-3; 7 bases fit TRBD2. This sequence was found in a boy between 2 and 10 years old in good health and CMV-seronegative. The material sequenced was PBMCs. CDR3 coding DNA: TGCTCGGGGGGAGGGGAGGCAGATACGCAGTATTTT. It specifies CSGGGEADTQYF. Supplemented by reference TRBV7-9 and TRBJ2-3, the full variable domain reads DTGVSQNPRHKITKRGQNVTFRCDPISEHNRLYWYRQTLGQGPEFLTYFQNEAQLEKSRLLSDRFSAERPKGSFSTLEIQRTEQGDSAMYLCSGGGEADTQYFGPGTRLTVL.